What follows are 32 T cell receptor beta chains derived from one specimen sequenced in a study of blood T cells in healthy people across ages. For the second PCR, which ran for about 6 to 11 cycles, a sample-barcoded 5' primer and a J-beta primer mix were used. TCRdb re-derived calls from the 5' RACE reads in MiXCR, one entry per CDR3 protein. The table has about 1.1 million distinct CDR3 sequences, under 40% seen once. The sequenced sample was blood. The origin of the receptors is a man younger than 30 in good health.

The gene calls are TRBV25-1 and TRBJ1-1; D is uncertain. This CDR3 has 15 amino acids. Trimming left V 5 bases short and J 8 bases short, with 21 bases between. The germline V gene has CDR1 MGHDK and CDR2 SYGVNS. The CDR3 region is CASSSPIGQTPEAFF. The CDR3 DNA reads TGTGCCAGCAGTTCCCCAATAGGTCAGACTCCCGAAGCTTTCTTT.

V gene TRBV7-8 combines with J gene TRBJ2-2, with D possibly matching TRBD2 (6 bases). Per the germline V gene, CDR1 is SGHVS and CDR2 is FQNEAQ. The CDR3 extends over 13 amino acids. V lost 5 bases and J lost 4, with 8 bases in between. CDR3 in DNA: TGTGCCAGCAGCCCAGCGGGCACCGGGGAGCTGTTTTTT. The encoded protein is CASSPAGTGELFF.

This clonotype occurred once. The chain links TRBV5-1 to TRBJ2-2; D remains ambiguous. Trimming removed 1 base from V and 3 bases from J, with 7 bases in between. This CDR3 comprises 14 residues. Germline V CDR1 and CDR2: SGHRS, YFSETQ. The CDR3 nucleotides read TGCGCCAGCAGCTTGACCAGTTACACCGGGGAGCTGTTTTTT. It translates to CASSLTSYTGELFF. Based on the CDR3 plus reference TRBV5-1 and TRBJ2-2, the full variable domain is KAGVTQTPRYLIKTRGQQVTLSCSPISGHRSVSWYQQTPGQGLQFLFEYFSETQRNKGNFPGRFSGRQFSNSRSEMNVSTLELGDSALYLCASSLTSYTGELFFGEGSRLTVL.

The chain joins TRBV7-9 to TRBJ2-5, with unresolved D. The V gene's germline CDR1 is SEHNR and CDR2 FQNEAQ (reference sequence). V was clipped by 8 bases and J by 4 bases, with 11 bases between them. The CDR3 covers 12 residues. CDR3: CASVRSLETQYF. DNA for the CDR3: TGTGCCAGCGTCCGATCTCTAGAGACCCAGTACTTC.

CDR3 coding DNA: TGTGCCAGCAGCTTAGAGACAGGAGAAGCTTTCTTT. Translating it yields CASSLETGEAFF. This chain uses TRBV7-9 with TRBJ1-1, with D tentatively TRBD1 (6 bases). The V end was cut by 1 base, the J end by 8 bases, with 8 bases between. The CDR3 sequence is 12 residues long. Germline-derived CDR1 and CDR2 are SEHNR and FQNEAQ (reference sequence).

The chain links TRBV24-1 to TRBJ2-3; TRBD1 might be the D (5 bases). V was cut by 9 bases and J by 3 bases, with 15 bases left in between. The length of the CDR3 is 14 residues. Germline V gives CDR1 KGHDR, CDR2 SFDVKD. The CDR3 DNA reads as TGTGCCACCGGTGGAAGGGGAACAACAGATACGCAGTATTTT. Protein: CATGGRGTTDTQYF.

A remark on this clonotype: A much larger clone is a single base away; this may be a read error. The rearrangement joins TRBV29-1 to TRBJ2-3; D is undetermined. This CDR3 comprises 13 residues. CDR1 and CDR2 (germline): SQVTM, ANQGSEA. Trimming shortened V by 3 bases and J by 11 bases, and 18 bases separated the two germline ends. The CDR3 region has the DNA TGCAGCGTTGAGCCCCTGGCGCCGATAGTGCAGTATTTT. Translation gives CSVEPLAPIVQYF.

V is TRBV6-1 and J is TRBJ1-1; unclear D gene. The CDR3 loop spans 11 amino acids. Germline V CDR1 and CDR2: MNHNS, SASEGT. V was trimmed by 2 bases and J by 8 bases, leaving 6 bases between them. The CDR3 loop is CASSELGEAFF. CDR3 DNA: TGTGCCAGCAGTGAATTGGGAGAAGCTTTCTTT.

CDR3 nucleotide sequence: TGTGCCAGCAGCTCCCCGCTAGTCAATGAGCAGTTCTTC. It encodes CASSSPLVNEQFF. This rearrangement joins TRBV7-2 to TRBJ2-1, with D unclear. From germline, CDR1 is SGHTA and CDR2 FQGNSA. Trimming cost V 4 bases and J 6 bases, with 10 bases left between them. This CDR3 comprises 13 residues.

The rearrangement links TRBV5-1 to TRBJ2-3; 9 bases are shared with TRBD1. The germline V gene has CDR1 SGHRS and CDR2 YFSETQ. Losses at the gene ends were 1 base for V and 6 bases for J; bases not matched to a gene: 9. The CDR3 consists of 16 residues. The CDR3 DNA sequence: TGCGCCAGCAGCTTGTCGTTACAGGGGGCGATGGATACGCAGTATTTT. Translated, it gives CASSLSLQGAMDTQYF.

The rearrangement joins TRBV12-5 to TRBJ2-3; 13 bases map to TRBD2. Losses at the gene ends were 5 bases for V and 4 bases for J; bases not matched to a gene: 6. This CDR3 spans 16 amino acids. CDR1 and CDR2 from the germline V gene are LGHNT and FRNRAP. CDR3 coding DNA: TGTGCTAGTGGTCCCGGACTAGCGGGGGCGTCAGATACGCAGTATTTT. Its translation: CASGPGLAGASDTQYF.

Ten or more counts support this clonotype. This CDR3 reads CSVETTGIATNEQFF. The DNA for the CDR3 is TGCAGCGTTGAAACGACAGGGATTGCGACGAATGAGCAGTTCTTC. The chain has TRBV29-1 and TRBJ2-1; 7 bases map to TRBD1. V lost 2 bases, J lost 7 bases, and 11 bases stayed unmatched. Germline V gene sequence: CDR1 SQVTM, CDR2 ANQGSEA. There are 15 residues in the CDR3.

The CDR3 sequence is CAISYTDTQYF. As DNA, the CDR3 is TGTGCCATTTCCTACACAGATACGCAGTATTTT. The J gene is TRBJ2-3, the V gene TRBV10-3; D is uncertain. Germline CDR1 reads ENHRY; CDR2 reads SYGVKD. The V gene lost 9 bases and the J gene lost 2 bases, with 6 bases spanning the gap. The CDR3 length is 11 residues.

Ten or more counts support this clonotype. The chain combines TRBV7-2 with TRBJ2-3, with D perhaps TRBD1 (5 bases). Between the trimmed V and J ends, which lost 1 base and 4 bases, there was a span of 9 bases. The CDR3 sequence is 14 residues long. CDR1 and CDR2 (germline): SGHTA, FQGNSA. As DNA, the CDR3 is TGTGCCAGCAGCTTAGTCCAGGGCGCAGATACGCAGTATTTT. Amino acids: CASSLVQGADTQYF.

V gene TRBV7-2 combines with J gene TRBJ2-3, with TRBD2 identical over 8 bases. CDR3 length: 17 amino acids. The junction had 8 bases not matched to a gene; V was cut back by 2 bases and J by 1 base. CDR1 SGHTA and CDR2 FQGNSA come from the germline V gene. CDR3 sequence (DNA): TGTGCCAGCAGCTTAAATTGGCGGGGGGTTCGCACAGATACGCAGTATTTT. This translates into CASSLNWRGVRTDTQYF. The whole variable domain, remainder taken from reference TRBV7-2 and TRBJ2-3, is GAGVSQSPSNKVTEKGKDVELRCDPISGHTALYWYRQSLGQGLEFLIYFQGNSAPDKSGLPSDRFSAERTGGSVSTLTIQRTQQEDSAVYLCASSLNWRGVRTDTQYFGPGTRLTVL.

The chain couples TRBV4-3 to TRBJ1-2; no definite D call. Deletions cut 0 bases from V and 2 bases from J, with 10 bases between. Germline assignment: CDR1 LGHNA and CDR2 YSLEER. The CDR3 runs 15 residues. CDR3 sequence (DNA): TGCGCCAGCAGCCAAGATTTTGGGATGAACTATGGCTACACCTTC. Residues: CASSQDFGMNYGYTF.

The chain joins TRBV4-2 to TRBJ2-4, with D perhaps given as TRBD1 or TRBD2 (5 bases each). Judging by the DNA end, TRBJ2-7 fits better; the J call may be wrong. Germline assignment: CDR1 LGHNA and CDR2 YNFKEQ. The CDR3 loop spans 17 amino acids. CDR3 sequence reads: CASSLDAGTDSSYEQYF. The DNA for the CDR3 is TGTGCCAGCAGCCTCGACGCCGGGACGGATAGCTCCTACGAGCAGTACTTC.

This clonotype was detected only a few times. The chain employs TRBV29-1 and TRBJ2-1, with 7 bases identical to TRBD1. The trim removed 7 bases at V and 8 bases at J, leaving 8 bases unmatched. CDR1 is SQVTM, CDR2 ANQGSEA, per germline. The CDR3 runs 12 residues. In DNA form, the CDR3 reads TGCAGCGCTTGTAGGGGGCGGGATGAGCAGTTCTTC. This codes for CSACRGRDEQFF.

Of note for this clonotype: Germline and junction disagree at one end, which may indicate a read error. V usage is TRBV11-1 and J usage is TRBJ1-1; D ambiguous. The germline gives CDR1 SGHAT, CDR2 FQDESV (reference sequence). The CDR3 length is 14 residues. This CDR3 reads CGSSQRTGGTEAFF. The CDR3, as DNA: TGTGGCAGCAGCCAAAGGACGGGTGGCACTGAAGCTTTCTTT.

The chain employs TRBV7-2 and TRBJ2-1, with 7 bases lining up with TRBD1. The end of the DNA aligns better with TRBJ2-7, so the J call may be wrong. Germline V CDR1 and CDR2: SGHTA, FQGNSA. This CDR3 spans 15 amino acids. The CDR3 protein is CASSLTRDSNNEQYF. DNA of the CDR3: TGTGCCAGCAGCTTAACCCGGGACAGTAACAATGAGCAGTACTTC.

The chain uses TRBV20-1 and TRBJ2-7, with D unclear. The CDR3 is made up of 13 amino acids. V lost 5 bases to trimming and J lost 6 bases, with 17 bases between them. Per the germline V gene, CDR1 is DFQATT and CDR2 is SNEGSKA (reference sequence). The chain's CDR3 is CSAHLPNAVEQYF. The CDR3 DNA sequence: TGCAGTGCTCACCTTCCAAATGCTGTCGAGCAGTACTTC.

The sample holds a few counts of this clonotype. The gene calls are TRBV2 and TRBJ2-1; possible D gene TRBD1, 6 bases. The V end lost 8 bases, the J end lost 12 bases, and 11 bases lay between the germline ends. CDR1 is SNHLY and CDR2 is FYNNEI in the germline V gene. The CDR3 length is 10 residues. The CDR3 DNA sequence: TGTGCCAGCGGGGGACAAGGGCAGTTCTTC. Its translation: CASGGQGQFF.

This clonotype has just a few counts. The V and J genes are TRBV6-5 and TRBJ2-3, with D possibly TRBD2 on 6 matching bases. Deletions cut 5 bases from V and 6 bases from J, with 18 bases between. This CDR3 is 15 amino acids long. Germline CDR1 and CDR2: MNHEY and SVGAGI. The CDR3 here is CASSLGASREDTQYF. As DNA, the CDR3 is TGTGCCAGCAGTCTCGGGGCCTCCCGGGAGGATACGCAGTATTTT.

The chain employs TRBV4-1 and TRBJ2-5, with D unclear. CDR1 MGHRA and CDR2 YSYEKL come from the germline V gene. This CDR3 region has 15 residues. V was shortened by 1 base and J by 1 base, with 10 bases between the two germline ends. CDR3 in amino acids: CASSQVDLLQETQYF. DNA for the CDR3: TGCGCCAGCAGCCAAGTGGATCTACTCCAAGAGACCCAGTACTTC.

The chain joins TRBV5-6 to TRBJ1-4, with D tentatively TRBD1 (6 bases). This CDR3 comprises 15 residues. Deletions cut 3 bases from V and 1 base from J, with 10 bases between. CDR1 and CDR2 from the germline V gene are SGHDT and YYEEEE. DNA for the CDR3: TGTGCCAGCAGCTGGGGGACAAGAACTAATGAAAAACTGTTTTTT. Translating it yields CASSWGTRTNEKLFF.

The V gene is TRBV24-1, the J gene TRBJ2-5; TRBD1 matches 11 bases. With V trimmed by 4 bases and J by 4 bases, 7 bases remained unmatched. This CDR3 comprises 16 residues. Germline assignment: CDR1 KGHDR and CDR2 SFDVKD. The CDR3 spells CATSDSGTGGGETQYF. The CDR3 DNA sequence: TGTGCCACCAGTGACTCTGGGACAGGGGGAGGAGAGACCCAGTACTTC.

The CDR3 region is CSAPLAGVYNEQYF. Written as DNA, the CDR3 is TGCAGTGCTCCGCTAGCGGGGGTTTACAATGAGCAGTACTTC. V gene TRBV20-1 combines with J gene TRBJ2-7, with 10 bases that match TRBD2. V lost 5 bases and J lost 7; bases outside the gene matches: 11. The germline gives CDR1 DFQATT, CDR2 SNEGSKA (reference sequence). The CDR3 extends over 14 amino acids.

The chain carries TRBV6-2 or TRBV6-3 and TRBJ2-1; D not certain. With 6 bases removed from V and 9 bases from J, the gap between germline ends came to 12 bases. Germline V gives CDR1 MNHEY, CDR2 SVGEGT. CDR3 length: 12 residues. The CDR3 protein is CASRRWTSEQFF. The CDR3 nucleotides are TGTGCCAGCAGGAGGTGGACCAGTGAGCAGTTCTTC.

This clonotype has a single count. The chain combines TRBV6-6 with TRBJ2-4; D perhaps matches TRBD2 (5 bases). The CDR3 has 14 amino acids. CDR1 and CDR2 from the germline V gene are MNHNY and SVGAGI (reference sequence). The V gene lost 4 bases and the J gene lost 13 bases, with 20 bases spanning the gap. CDR3 bases: TGTGCCAGCAGTTCAGAGGGTTTCTACAATGAGCAGTACTTC. It codes for CASSSEGFYNEQYF.

Regarding this clonotype: One junction end disagrees with the germline gene, perhaps due to a read error. Here the CDR3 DNA reads TGCAGTGCTTTTGGGACCAACCAAAAGACCCAGTACTTC. Protein sequence: CSAFGTNQKTQYF. The chain combines TRBV20-1 with TRBJ2-5; D might be TRBD1 or TRBD2, each matching 5 bases. The CDR3 is made up of 13 amino acids. Germline V gene lookup returns CDR1 DFQATT and CDR2 SNEGSKA (reference sequence).

The rearrangement links TRBV12-3 or TRBV12-4 to TRBJ1-1; D is perhaps TRBD1 (6 bases). V dropped 3 bases and J dropped 1 base, with 9 bases sitting between them. The CDR3 sequence is 14 residues long. The CDR3, as DNA: TGTGCCAGCAGTTTCGCGGGGGCGAACACTGAAGCTTTCTTT. Translated: CASSFAGANTEAFF.

This clonotype was counted once. The V and J genes are TRBV3-1 and TRBJ2-3; D ambiguous. V was clipped by 1 base and J by 1 base, with 9 bases between them. Germline V CDR1 and CDR2: LGHDT, YNNKEL (reference sequence). The CDR3 contains 15 residues. This CDR3 reads CASSQATYGTDTQYF. DNA for the CDR3: TGTGCCAGCAGCCAAGCTACCTACGGCACAGATACGCAGTATTTT.